This T cell receptor (beta chain) emerged from a study of OX40 agonist ivuxolimab in advanced cancers. Here immunoSEQ multiplex PCR was the method, and the copy in TCRdb shows in-frame clones only, minus some. The sample includes more than 40,000 clones, under 90% of them seen just once. This CDR3 contains 12 residues. Deletions cut 2 bases from V and 7 bases from J, with 8 bases between. Germline lookup yields CDR1 SGHRS and CDR2 YFSETQ. The J gene is TRBJ2-3, the V gene TRBV5-1, with D tentatively TRBD2 (5 bases). This material consisted of CD4+ or CD8+ T cells sorted from blood, taken in a trial of the OX40 agonist ivuxolimab. The sequence derives from an adult with an advanced solid tumor such as melanoma, head and neck, liver or kidney cancer. CDR3 DNA: TGCGCCAGCAGCTTCTCTAGCAATACGCAGTATTTT. Translating it yields CASSFSSNTQYF.